A single TCR beta chain is shown here with its context. The antigen remains undetermined. Then a second PCR, running roughly 7 to 11 cycles, was carried out with a sample-barcoded 5' primer and a J-beta primer mix. Each cDNA molecule was tagged by a template-switch adaptor with 12 random nucleotides. TCRdb independently ran MiXCR on the 5' RACE reads; one entry per CDR3 protein. The repertoire holds roughly 1,700,000 distinct CDR3 sequences, with 28% as singletons. Each sample had at least 7 million PBMCs isolated. Trimming removed 0 bases from V and 4 bases from J; junction bases left unmatched: 6. CDR1 is MNHEY and CDR2 is SVGEGT in the germline V gene. CDR3 size: 16 residues. This specimen comes from a study of blood T cells in healthy people across ages. Broader study findings: Diversity figures derived from one million T cells were judged to underestimate the true value. The study found more naive CD4+ cells and higher diversity in long-lived than aged donors.

The V and J genes are TRBV6-2 or TRBV6-3 and TRBJ1-1; TRBD1 matches 9 bases. The sample comprised blood. This clonotype originated in a woman aged 25 to 39 in good health. CDR3 sequence reads: CASSYSSGQGSTEAFF. For the CDR3, the DNA is TGTGCCAGCAGTTACTCATCGGGACAGGGTTCCACTGAAGCTTTCTTT.